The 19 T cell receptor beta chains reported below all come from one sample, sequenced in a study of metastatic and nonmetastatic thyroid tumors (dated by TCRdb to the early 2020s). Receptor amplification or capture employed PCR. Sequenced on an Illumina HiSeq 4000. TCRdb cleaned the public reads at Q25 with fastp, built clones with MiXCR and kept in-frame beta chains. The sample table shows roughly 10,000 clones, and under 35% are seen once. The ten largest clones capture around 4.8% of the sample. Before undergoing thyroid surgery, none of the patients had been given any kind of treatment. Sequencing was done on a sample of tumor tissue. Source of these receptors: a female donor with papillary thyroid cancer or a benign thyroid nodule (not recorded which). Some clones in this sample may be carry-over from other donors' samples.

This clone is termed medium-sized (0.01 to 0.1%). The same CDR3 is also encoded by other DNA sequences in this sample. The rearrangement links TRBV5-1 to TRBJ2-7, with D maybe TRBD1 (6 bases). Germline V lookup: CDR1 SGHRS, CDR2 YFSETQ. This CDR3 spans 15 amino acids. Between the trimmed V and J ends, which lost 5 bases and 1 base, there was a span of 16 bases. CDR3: CASRHRDMSSYEQYF. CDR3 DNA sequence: TGCGCCAGCAGGCACCGGGACATGTCTTCCTACGAGCAGTACTTC.

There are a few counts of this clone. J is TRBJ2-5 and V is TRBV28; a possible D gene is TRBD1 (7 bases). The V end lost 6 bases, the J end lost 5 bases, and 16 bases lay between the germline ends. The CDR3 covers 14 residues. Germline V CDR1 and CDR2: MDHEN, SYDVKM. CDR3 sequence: CASSLHGGGETQYF. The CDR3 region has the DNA TGTGCCAGCAGCCTACACGGAGGGGGCGAGACCCAGTACTTC.

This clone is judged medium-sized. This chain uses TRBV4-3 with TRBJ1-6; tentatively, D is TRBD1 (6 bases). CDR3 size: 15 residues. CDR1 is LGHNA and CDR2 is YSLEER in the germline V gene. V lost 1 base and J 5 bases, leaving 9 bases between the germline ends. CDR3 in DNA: TGCGCCAGCAGCCAAGTATGGACAGATAATTCACCCCTCCACTTT. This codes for CASSQVWTDNSPLHF.

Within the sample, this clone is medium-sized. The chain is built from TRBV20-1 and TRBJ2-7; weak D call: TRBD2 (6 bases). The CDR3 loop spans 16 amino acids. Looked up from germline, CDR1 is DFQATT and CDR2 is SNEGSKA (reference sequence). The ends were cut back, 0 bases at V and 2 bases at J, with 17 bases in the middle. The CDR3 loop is CSARDLGGPFPYEQYF. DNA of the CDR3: TGCAGTGCTAGAGATTTAGGAGGGCCTTTCCCCTACGAGCAGTACTTC.

The CDR3 is CASKTSGSPYEQYF. The CDR3 DNA reads as TGTGCCAGCAAGACTAGCGGGTCCCCCTACGAGCAGTACTTC. The rearrangement uses TRBV28 and TRBJ2-7, with 10 bases lining up with TRBD2. The trim removed 7 bases at V and 2 bases at J, leaving 5 bases unmatched. CDR1 MDHEN and CDR2 SYDVKM come from the germline V gene. The CDR3 is made up of 14 amino acids.

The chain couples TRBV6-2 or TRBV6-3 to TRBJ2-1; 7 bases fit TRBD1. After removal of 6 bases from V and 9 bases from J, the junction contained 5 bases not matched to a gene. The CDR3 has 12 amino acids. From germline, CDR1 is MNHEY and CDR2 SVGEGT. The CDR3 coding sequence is TGTGCCAGCAGGACCCGACAGGGTGAGCAGTTCTTC. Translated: CASRTRQGEQFF.

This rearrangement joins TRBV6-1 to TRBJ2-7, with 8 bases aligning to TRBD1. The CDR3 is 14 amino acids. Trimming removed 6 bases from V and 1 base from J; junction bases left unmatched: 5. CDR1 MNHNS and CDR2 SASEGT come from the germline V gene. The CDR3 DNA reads TGTGCCAGCAGAGACAGGGGTAGGTCCTACGAGCAGTACTTC. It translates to CASRDRGRSYEQYF.

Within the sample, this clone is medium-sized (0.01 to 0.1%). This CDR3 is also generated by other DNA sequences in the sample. CDR3 DNA: TGTGCCAGCAGCCGACAGGGGATCTCCTACGAGCAGTACTTC. It specifies CASSRQGISYEQYF. V usage is TRBV27 and J usage is TRBJ2-7; 8 bases align to TRBD1. With V trimmed by 6 bases and J by 0 bases, 4 bases remained unmatched. The germline CDR1 and CDR2 sequences are MNHEY and SMNVEV (reference sequence). The CDR3 sequence is 14 residues long.

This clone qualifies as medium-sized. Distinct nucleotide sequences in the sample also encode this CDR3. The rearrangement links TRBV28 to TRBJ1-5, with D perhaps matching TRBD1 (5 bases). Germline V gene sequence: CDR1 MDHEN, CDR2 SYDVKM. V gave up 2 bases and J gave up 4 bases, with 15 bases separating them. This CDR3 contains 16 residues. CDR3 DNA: TGTGCCAGCAGTTTAGAGGGACCCCTGGGGAATCAGCCCCAGCATTTT. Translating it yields CASSLEGPLGNQPQHF.

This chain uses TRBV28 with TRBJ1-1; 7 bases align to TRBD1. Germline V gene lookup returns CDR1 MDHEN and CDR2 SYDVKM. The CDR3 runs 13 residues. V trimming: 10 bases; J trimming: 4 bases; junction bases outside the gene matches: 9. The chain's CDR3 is CATDRAHVTEAFF. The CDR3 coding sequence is TGTGCCACCGACAGGGCCCATGTCACTGAAGCTTTCTTT.

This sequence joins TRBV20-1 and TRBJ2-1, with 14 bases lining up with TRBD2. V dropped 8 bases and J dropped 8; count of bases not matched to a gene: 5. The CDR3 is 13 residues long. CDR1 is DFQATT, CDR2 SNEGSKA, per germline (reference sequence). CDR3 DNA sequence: TGCAGTCCCGGACTAGCGGGAGGCGATGAGCAGTTCTTC. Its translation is CSPGLAGGDEQFF.

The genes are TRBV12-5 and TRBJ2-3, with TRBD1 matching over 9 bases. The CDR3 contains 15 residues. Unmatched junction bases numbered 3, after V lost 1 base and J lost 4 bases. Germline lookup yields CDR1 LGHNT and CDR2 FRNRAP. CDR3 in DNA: TGTGCTAGTGGTTTGGGGACAGGGGTTGCAGATACGCAGTATTTT. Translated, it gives CASGLGTGVADTQYF.

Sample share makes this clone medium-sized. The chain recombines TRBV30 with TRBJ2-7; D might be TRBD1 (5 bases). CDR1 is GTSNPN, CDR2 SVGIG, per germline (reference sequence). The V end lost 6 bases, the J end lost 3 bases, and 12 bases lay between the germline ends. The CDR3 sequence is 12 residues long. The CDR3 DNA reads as TGTGCCTGTAAAACAGGCTTCTACGAGCAGTACTTC. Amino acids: CACKTGFYEQYF. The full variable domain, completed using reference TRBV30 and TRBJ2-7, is SQTIHQWPATLVQPVGSPLSLECTVEGTSNPNLYWYRQAAGRGLQLLFYSVGIGQISSEVPQNLSASRPQDRQFILSSKKLLLSDSGFYLCACKTGFYEQYFGPGTRLTVT.

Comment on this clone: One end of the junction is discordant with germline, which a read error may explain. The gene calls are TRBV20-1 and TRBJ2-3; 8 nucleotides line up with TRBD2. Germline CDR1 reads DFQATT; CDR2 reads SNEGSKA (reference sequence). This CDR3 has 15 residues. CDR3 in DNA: TGCAGTTCTAGTGCACTAGCGGACAACACAGATACGCAGTATTTT. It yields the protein CSSSALADNTDTQYF.

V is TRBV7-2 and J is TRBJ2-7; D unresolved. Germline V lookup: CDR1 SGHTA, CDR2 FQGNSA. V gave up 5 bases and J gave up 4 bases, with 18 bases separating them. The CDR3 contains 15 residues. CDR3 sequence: CASSPTAGQGYEQYF. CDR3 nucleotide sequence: TGTGCCAGCAGCCCCACCGCAGGTCAAGGGTACGAGCAGTACTTC. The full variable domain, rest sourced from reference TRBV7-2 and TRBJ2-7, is GAGVSQSPSNKVTEKGKDVELRCDPISGHTALYWYRQSLGQGLEFLIYFQGNSAPDKSGLPSDRFSAERTGGSVSTLTIQRTQQEDSAVYLCASSPTAGQGYEQYFGPGTRLTVT.

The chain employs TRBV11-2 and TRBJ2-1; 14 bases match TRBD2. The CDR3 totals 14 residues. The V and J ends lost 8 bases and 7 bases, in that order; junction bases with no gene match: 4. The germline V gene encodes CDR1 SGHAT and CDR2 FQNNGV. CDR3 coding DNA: TGTGCCAGCCGGGGGACTAGCGGGAGAAATGAGCAGTTCTTC. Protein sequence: CASRGTSGRNEQFF.

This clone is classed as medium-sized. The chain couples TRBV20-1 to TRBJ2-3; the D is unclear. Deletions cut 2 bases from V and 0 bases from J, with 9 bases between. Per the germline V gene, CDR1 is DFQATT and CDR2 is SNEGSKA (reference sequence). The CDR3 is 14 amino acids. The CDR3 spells CSARTAPSTDTQYF. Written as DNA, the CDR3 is TGCAGTGCTAGAACCGCGCCGAGCACAGATACGCAGTATTTT.

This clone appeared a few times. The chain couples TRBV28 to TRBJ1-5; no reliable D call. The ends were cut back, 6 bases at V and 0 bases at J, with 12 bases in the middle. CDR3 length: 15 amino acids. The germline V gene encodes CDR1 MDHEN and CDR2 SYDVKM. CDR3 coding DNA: TGTGCCAGCAGGGACCTTCGATATAGCAATCAGCCCCAGCATTTT. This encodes CASRDLRYSNQPQHF.

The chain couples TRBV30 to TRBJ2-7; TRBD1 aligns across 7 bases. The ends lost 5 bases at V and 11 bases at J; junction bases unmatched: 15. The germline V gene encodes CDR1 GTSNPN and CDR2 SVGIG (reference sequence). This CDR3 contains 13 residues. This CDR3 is CAWGSGLGGLEYF. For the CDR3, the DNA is TGTGCCTGGGGCAGTGGGCTAGGGGGCCTCGAGTACTTC. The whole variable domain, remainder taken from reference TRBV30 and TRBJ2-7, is SQTIHQWPATLVQPVGSPLSLECTVEGTSNPNLYWYRQAAGRGLQLLFYSVGIGQISSEVPQNLSASRPQDRQFILSSKKLLLSDSGFYLCAWGSGLGGLEYFGPGTRLTVT.